The subject of this entry is one T cell receptor beta chain. Sample time point: pretreatment peripheral blood. This sample was taken from a study of PD-L1 blockade in urothelial cancer. The trim removed 3 bases at V and 6 bases at J, leaving 8 bases unmatched. CDR1 and CDR2 (germline): LNHNV, YYDKDF (reference sequence). The CDR3 sequence is 16 residues long. Profiling relied on immunoSEQ multiplex PCR, and the TCRdb table lists in-frame clones only, not all of them. The sample yields fewer than 100,000 clones, just under 85% seen once. The chain recombines TRBV15 with TRBJ1-5, with TRBD1 matching 10 bases. Sequencing was performed on PBMCs, taken around atezolizumab (anti-PD-L1) treatment. The TCR comes from a man in his forties with urothelial cancer. The CDR3 region is CATSRRTGTGAQPQHF. The CDR3 DNA reads as TGTGCCACCAGCAGGCGAACCGGGACAGGGGCTCAGCCCCAGCATTTT.